These 25 T cell receptor beta chains were sequenced from one sample in a study of blood T cell repertoires in COVID-19. Here immunoSEQ multiplex PCR was the method, and the copy in TCRdb shows in-frame clones only, minus some. The sample consists of tens of thousands of clones, approximately 80% of them appearing once. Sequenced material: peripheral blood. The origin of the receptors is a man in his 60s with acute or convalescent COVID-19.

The CDR3 DNA is TGTGCCAGCAGCTACAATTCCGGGACTTCGAACACCGGGGAGCTGTTTTTT. Protein product: CASSYNSGTSNTGELFF. The chain employs TRBV7-9 and TRBJ2-2; tentative D call: TRBD2 (6 bases). The length of the CDR3 is 17 residues. Trimming left V 4 bases short and J 0 bases short, with 15 bases between. Looked up from germline, CDR1 is SEHNR and CDR2 is FQNEAQ (reference sequence).

The V and J genes are TRBV30 and TRBJ1-5; 9 nucleotides match TRBD1. This CDR3 spans 14 amino acids. The V and J ends lost 3 bases and 7 bases, in that order; junction bases with no gene match: 7. The germline gives CDR1 GTSNPN, CDR2 SVGIG (reference sequence). For the CDR3, the DNA is TGTGCCTGGAGCGGACAGGGGATTAGGCAGCCCCAGCATTTT. Its translation: CAWSGQGIRQPQHF.

This clone was counted only a few times. V and J are TRBV6-1 and TRBJ2-7; TRBD1 matches 8 bases. Germline V lookup: CDR1 MNHNS, CDR2 SASEGT. The CDR3 sequence is 15 residues long. The V segment lost 3 bases and the J segment 0 bases; nucleotides outside the gene matches: 4. The CDR3 loop is CASSDRGLASYEQYV. In DNA form, the CDR3 reads TGTGCCAGCAGTGACAGGGGGCTCGCCTCCTACGAGCAGTACGTC.

The V call is TRBV10-3, the J call TRBJ1-2; 8 bases match TRBD1. The CDR3 covers 13 residues. V was clipped by 5 bases and J by 4 bases; unmatched bases: 3. Germline V gives CDR1 ENHRY, CDR2 SYGVKD. The CDR3 region has the DNA TGTGCCATCAGTCCAGGGGGCAGCTATGGCTACACCTTC. Its translation: CAISPGGSYGYTF.

This clone was seen only a few times. This chain joins TRBV2 and TRBJ1-1; 8 bases are shared with TRBD1. The CDR3 runs to 12 residues. From germline, CDR1 is SNHLY and CDR2 FYNNEI. The trim removed 5 bases at V and 10 bases at J, leaving 6 bases unmatched. The CDR3 DNA reads as TGTGCCAGCAGTCAGGGGGCAGCGTTAGCTTTCTTT. Its translation: CASSQGAALAFF.

The chain links TRBV7-9 to TRBJ2-3; 10 bases are shared with TRBD2. Germline trimming cut 4 bases from V and 5 bases from J; bases unmatched to any gene: 6. Germline assignment: CDR1 SEHNR and CDR2 FQNEAQ (reference sequence). The CDR3 has 15 amino acids. CDR3 DNA sequence: TGTGCCAGCAGCTCTATAGCGGGGGGTGGAGATACGCAGTATTTT. This gives the protein CASSSIAGGGDTQYF.

The chain uses TRBV19 and TRBJ2-1; the match to TRBD2 covers 8 bases. The germline gives CDR1 LNHDA, CDR2 SQIVND (reference sequence). The V gene end was trimmed by 10 bases and the J gene end by 4 bases; junction bases not matched to a gene: 12. This CDR3 spans 15 amino acids. DNA for the CDR3: TGTGCCACCCTGGAGCCGGGACTAGGTTACAATGAGCAGTTCTTC. It translates to CATLEPGLGYNEQFF.

CDR3 in amino acids: CASSLRGSGNTIYF. CDR3 DNA sequence: TGTGCCAGCAGCTTGAGAGGCTCTGGAAACACCATATATTTT. The chain uses TRBV7-9 and TRBJ1-3; D is undetermined. CDR1 is SEHNR, CDR2 FQNEAQ, per germline (reference sequence). This CDR3 is built from 14 residues. V gave up 3 bases and J gave up 0 bases, with 6 bases separating them.

The chain links TRBV2 to TRBJ1-4; 11 nucleotides line up with TRBD1. Germline CDR1 is SNHLY and CDR2 is FYNNEI. Trimming took 6 bases from V and 0 from J; bases not matched to a gene: 0. This CDR3 region has 15 residues. The CDR3 DNA reads TGTGCCAGCAGGGGACAGGGGGCAACTAATGAAAAACTGTTTTTT. Translation: CASRGQGATNEKLFF.

This clone was seen a handful of times. The chain is built from TRBV5-5 and TRBJ1-1; D possibly corresponds to TRBD1 (5 bases). V was cut by 0 bases and J by 5 bases, with 8 bases left in between. This CDR3 region has 13 residues. Germline CDR1 SGHKS, CDR2 YYEKEE (reference sequence). CDR3 sequence (DNA): TGTGCCAGCAGCTTGGCCAGGGAAACTGAAGCTTTCTTT. Translating it yields CASSLARETEAFF.

The chain uses TRBV6-5 and TRBJ2-7, with D possibly matching TRBD1 (5 bases). CDR1 MNHEY and CDR2 SVGAGI come from the germline V gene. V lost 6 bases and J 6 bases, leaving 21 bases between the germline ends. The CDR3 covers 15 residues. The CDR3 nucleotides are TGTGCCAGCAGGGCTTCGACAGCCCGAGGTCTCGAGCAGTACGTC. Its protein is CASRASTARGLEQYV.

The genes are TRBV2 and TRBJ1-5, with D possibly TRBD1 on 6 matching bases. Germline V gene sequence: CDR1 SNHLY, CDR2 FYNNEI. V lost 5 bases and J lost 2, with 13 bases in between. The CDR3 is 15 residues long. CDR3 residues: CASSQTGQGNQPQHF. The DNA for the CDR3 is TGTGCCAGCAGTCAAACAGGGCAGGGCAATCAGCCCCAGCATTTT. Supplemented by reference TRBV2 and TRBJ1-5, the full variable domain reads EPEVTQTPSHQVTQMGQEVILRCVPISNHLYFYWYRQILGQKVEFLVSFYNNEISEKSEIFDDQFSVERPDGSNFTLKIRSTKLEDSAMYFCASSQTGQGNQPQHFGDGTRLSIL.

This clone is a singleton in its sample. V gene TRBV2 combines with J gene TRBJ1-1; 8 nucleotides agree with TRBD1. The CDR3 is 13 amino acids. V gave up 8 bases and J gave up 4 bases; unmatched junction bases: 6. From germline, CDR1 is SNHLY and CDR2 FYNNEI. As DNA, the CDR3 is TGTGCCAGCCATACAGGGGGGCCCACTGAAGCTTTCTTT. Residues: CASHTGGPTEAFF.

In its sample, this clone was seen a few times. The identical CDR3 is also encoded by other nucleotide sequences in the sample. V usage is TRBV28 and J usage is TRBJ1-2; D perhaps matches TRBD1 (6 bases). V was trimmed by 2 bases and J by 5 bases, leaving 6 bases between them. CDR3 length equals 12 residues. The V gene's germline CDR1 is MDHEN and CDR2 SYDVKM. The CDR3 protein is CASSLRGYGYTF. The DNA of the CDR3 is TGTGCCAGCAGTTTAAGGGGGTATGGCTACACCTTC.

This rearrangement joins TRBV18 to TRBJ1-5; tentatively, D is TRBD1 (6 bases). Germline lookup yields CDR1 KGHSH and CDR2 LQKENI. CDR3 length equals 15 residues. V lost 1 base and J lost 3, with 10 bases in between. Here the CDR3 reads CASSPLRGSNQPQHF. CDR3 coding DNA: TGTGCCAGCTCACCACTCAGGGGATCCAATCAGCCCCAGCATTTT.

The chain employs TRBV18 and TRBJ1-1; tentative D call: TRBD1 (5 bases). Trimming took off 2 bases at V and 4 bases at J, with 8 bases between the two ends. This CDR3 is 13 amino acids long. CDR1 is KGHSH and CDR2 is LQKENI in the germline V gene. The CDR3 nucleotides are TGTGCCAGCTCACCAGCGGGGCGCACTGAAGCTTTCTTT. Translation gives CASSPAGRTEAFF.

The J gene is TRBJ1-2, the V gene TRBV5-5; D may be TRBD1 (6 bases). The V end lost 4 bases, the J end lost 2 bases, and 12 bases lay between the germline ends. The CDR3 spans 14 residues. Germline CDR1 is SGHKS and CDR2 is YYEKEE (reference sequence). In DNA form, the CDR3 reads TGTGCCAGCAGCAATAGGGGGATAAACTATGGCTACACCTTC. This codes for CASSNRGINYGYTF.

In this sample, this clone turned up once. The chain joins TRBV3-1 (or the pseudogene TRBV3-2) to TRBJ1-6; D is uncertain. V lost 2 bases, J lost 2 bases, and 10 bases lay in between. Per germline, CDR1 LGHDT and CDR2 YNNKEL (reference sequence). CDR3 size: 16 residues. DNA for the CDR3: TGTGCCAGCAGCCAAAGTTTAGCCGCCTATAATTCACCCCTCCACTTT. Residues: CASSQSLAAYNSPLHF.

The V call is TRBV13, the J call TRBJ2-3; possible D gene TRBD2, 7 bases. CDR3 size: 14 residues. Looked up from germline, CDR1 is PRHDT and CDR2 is FYEKMQ (reference sequence). Trimming took off 7 bases at V and 4 bases at J, with 15 bases between the two ends. CDR3: CASTPRRGPDTQYF. The CDR3 coding sequence is TGTGCCAGCACCCCCCGGCGGGGGCCAGATACGCAGTATTTT. The whole variable domain, remainder taken from reference TRBV13 and TRBJ2-3, is AAGVIQSPRHLIKEKRETATLKCYPIPRHDTVYWYQQGPGQDPQFLISFYEKMQSDKGSIPDRFSAQQFSDYHSELNMSSLELGDSALYFCASTPRRGPDTQYFGPGTRLTVL.

This clone was counted a single time. The rearrangement uses TRBV9 and TRBJ1-1; possible D gene TRBD1, 5 bases. V gave up 4 bases and J gave up 1 base, with 14 bases separating them. The V gene's germline CDR1 is SGDLS and CDR2 YYNGEE. The CDR3 is 15 residues long. The CDR3 DNA is TGTGCCAGCAGCCCGACGGGGGTGAGGAACACTGAAGCTTTCTTT. Translation: CASSPTGVRNTEAFF.

The genes are TRBV28 and TRBJ1-5, with 9 bases fitting TRBD1. Germline values: CDR1 MDHEN, CDR2 SYDVKM. CDR3 size: 15 residues. V dropped 5 bases and J dropped 5; count of bases not matched to a gene: 7. CDR3 DNA sequence: TGTGCCAGCAGTCCCGGGACAGGGATAGATCAGCCCCAGCATTTT. It is translated as CASSPGTGIDQPQHF.

V usage is TRBV28 and J usage is TRBJ1-5; 9 bases map to TRBD1. The V segment lost 8 bases and the J segment 3 bases; nucleotides outside the gene matches: 2. CDR1 and CDR2 (germline): MDHEN, SYDVKM. The CDR3 covers 13 residues. CDR3 in amino acids: CASGTGNNQPQHF. The DNA of the CDR3 is TGTGCCAGCGGGACAGGGAACAATCAGCCCCAGCATTTT.

V usage is TRBV19 and J usage is TRBJ2-1, with TRBD1 matching 8 bases. CDR1 and CDR2 (germline): LNHDA, SQIVND (reference sequence). The CDR3 consists of 12 residues. The CDR3 spells CAAGQGLYEQFF. CDR3 nucleotides: TGTGCGGCCGGACAGGGATTATATGAGCAGTTCTTC.

Many counts were recorded for this clone. The gene calls are TRBV5-6 and TRBJ1-4; D uncertain. V shed 4 bases and J shed 3 bases, with 13 bases lying between them. The CDR3 loop spans 15 amino acids. The germline V gene has CDR1 SGHDT and CDR2 YYEEEE. The CDR3 protein is CASSKRKSANEKLFF. The CDR3 coding sequence is TGTGCCAGCAGCAAGAGAAAGTCGGCTAATGAAAAACTGTTTTTT.

The rearrangement joins TRBV28 to TRBJ1-2, with 10 bases aligning to TRBD1. CDR1 and CDR2 (germline): MDHEN, SYDVKM. The CDR3 is 14 residues long. CDR3 coding DNA: TGTGTCTCGGGGGGACAGGGGAGGGACTATGGCTACACCTTC. Its translation: CVSGGQGRDYGYTF.